This T cell receptor (beta chain) was obtained from a study of blood T cell repertoires in COVID-19. Across the study: The United States, Italy and Spain supplied acute and convalescent COVID-19 samples. T cells, B-cell-depleted T cells, or PBMCs supplied cDNA or gDNA.

The CDR3 loop spans 15 amino acids. The J segment lost 3 bases and the V segment lost 5 bases, leaving 9 bases of the junction unmatched. Germline V gives CDR1 LNHDA, CDR2 SQIVND (reference sequence). Assay used: immunoSEQ multiplex PCR; TCRdb lists only in-frame clones, some missing. The profile shows fewer than 300,000 clones, 90% to 95% of them singletons. Specimen: peripheral blood. This receptor was identified in a woman under 40 with COVID-19, enrolled during active disease. The chain employs TRBV19 and TRBJ1-1; 7 bases match TRBD1. This chain's CDR3 is CASSQPGQRDTEAFF. DNA for the CDR3: TGTGCCAGTAGTCAACCGGGACAGAGAGACACTGAAGCTTTCTTT. The variable domain in full, with the rest retrieved from reference TRBV19 and TRBJ1-1, is DGGITQSPKYLFRKEGQNVTLSCEQNLNHDAMYWYRQDPGQGLRLIYYSQIVNDFQKGDIAEGYSVSREKKESFPLTVTSAQKNPTAFYLCASSQPGQRDTEAFFGQGTRLTVV.